The 15 T cell receptor beta chains in this list originate from one sample, sequenced in a study of T cell changes during pregnancy in multiple sclerosis. TCRdb's copy holds only in-frame clones and misses some; the assay was immunoSEQ multiplex PCR. The sample includes 52,000 or so clones, around nine tenths of them seen just once. Specimen: CD4+ T cells from peripheral blood mononuclear cells, collected in the second trimester of pregnancy. The receptors stem from a female donor with multiple sclerosis, enrolled in a pregnancy study.

This sequence joins TRBV13 and TRBJ1-1, with TRBD1 matching over 9 bases. The germline V gene has CDR1 PRHDT and CDR2 FYEKMQ (reference sequence). V lost 5 bases, J lost 5 bases, and 6 bases stayed unmatched. The CDR3 consists of 14 residues. The CDR3 sequence: CASSQQGARTEAFF. The CDR3 nucleotides read TGTGCCAGCAGCCAACAGGGGGCTAGGACTGAAGCTTTCTTT. Full variable domain (outside the CDR3, taken from reference TRBV13 and TRBJ1-1): AAGVIQSPRHLIKEKRETATLKCYPIPRHDTVYWYQQGPGQDPQFLISFYEKMQSDKGSIPDRFSAQQFSDYHSELNMSSLELGDSALYFCASSQQGARTEAFFGQGTRLTVV.

The V call is TRBV16, the J call TRBJ2-7; 7 bases match TRBD1. V lost 0 bases and J lost 5; bases outside the gene matches: 4. Germline assignment: CDR1 KGHSY and CDR2 FQNENV. The CDR3 totals 14 residues. The CDR3 region has the DNA TGTGCCAGCAGCCAATCCGACAGGGTCCACGAGCAGTACTTC. Amino acids: CASSQSDRVHEQYF.

The chain employs TRBV21-1 and TRBJ1-4; TRBD1 is the table's D call, not checked against the DNA. TRBV21-1 is listed as a pseudogene. This CDR3 region has 14 residues. The CDR3 nucleotides read TGTGCCAGCACCCCGGGACAGCCTAATGAAAAACTGTTTTTT. Amino acid sequence: CASTPGQPNEKLFF.

The chain combines TRBV7-9 with TRBJ1-5; D is ambiguous. The germline V and J ends were trimmed by 3 bases and 9 bases, with 9 bases remaining between them. Germline V CDR1 and CDR2: SEHNR, FQNEAQ (reference sequence). The CDR3 extends over 12 amino acids. The CDR3 spells CASSFGSAPQHF. In DNA, the CDR3 is TGTGCCAGCAGCTTCGGTAGTGCGCCCCAGCATTTT.

The chain uses TRBV18 and TRBJ2-5, with D perhaps TRBD1 (5 bases). This CDR3 comprises 14 residues. Germline CDR1 reads KGHSH; CDR2 reads LQKENI. The V gene lost 2 bases and the J gene lost 9 bases, with 16 bases spanning the gap. The CDR3 coding sequence is TGTGCCAGCTCACCAGGGCAGGAGCAAGGGGCCCAGTACTTC. Protein sequence: CASSPGQEQGAQYF.

The chain recombines TRBV9 with TRBJ2-5, with 10 bases aligning to TRBD2. The CDR3 sequence is 20 residues long. Trimming took 4 bases from V and 7 from J; bases not matched to a gene: 25. The V gene's germline CDR1 is SGDLS and CDR2 YYNGEE. The CDR3 bases are TGTGCCAGCAGCTTGCCCCCGTGTTGGGGTAGCGGGGGGCCTCACCCGACCCAGTACTTC. Encoded protein: CASSLPPCWGSGGPHPTQYF.

CDR3 loop: CAWSVQDQPQHF. The CDR3 DNA reads as TGTGCCTGGAGTGTACAGGATCAGCCCCAGCATTTT. The chain carries TRBV30 and TRBJ1-5, with a tentative D call TRBD1 (5 bases). Germline CDR1 is GTSNPN and CDR2 is SVGIG (reference sequence). The length of the CDR3 is 12 residues. With 0 bases removed from V and 5 bases from J, the gap between germline ends came to 5 bases.

V and J are TRBV11-2 and TRBJ1-2; D possibly corresponds to TRBD1 (6 bases). Germline CDR1 is SGHAT and CDR2 is FQNNGV. CDR3 length equals 15 residues. V lost 5 bases to trimming and J lost 4 bases, with 17 bases between them. CDR3 protein: CASSRGAGAAYGYTF. The CDR3 DNA sequence: TGTGCCAGCAGCAGGGGTGCGGGGGCCGCCTATGGCTACACCTTC.

This sequence joins TRBV10-3 and TRBJ2-3, with 9 bases that match TRBD2. V was clipped by 6 bases and J by 2 bases; unmatched bases: 9. This CDR3 spans 16 amino acids. Germline V gene lookup returns CDR1 ENHRY and CDR2 SYGVKD. DNA for the CDR3: TGTGCCATCAGGGCTCTAGCGGGGCCCCTCACAGATACGCAGTATTTT. Protein: CAIRALAGPLTDTQYF.

This clone was recorded once. This chain connects TRBV7-9 to TRBJ1-1, with 7 nucleotides matching TRBD1. Germline-derived CDR1 and CDR2 are SEHNR and FQNEAQ (reference sequence). The CDR3 sequence is 16 residues long. Unmatched junction bases numbered 14, after V lost 5 bases and J lost 5 bases. In DNA, the CDR3 is TGTGCCAGCAGCGTAGACAGGGCCCCCTTAAGGACTGAAGCTTTCTTT. Translation gives CASSVDRAPLRTEAFF.

The CDR3 spells CASSETSGGDNEQFF. The CDR3 DNA reads as TGCGCCAGCAGCGAGACTAGCGGGGGGGACAATGAGCAGTTCTTC. This sequence joins TRBV5-1 and TRBJ2-1; 14 nucleotides line up with TRBD2. Per germline, CDR1 SGHRS and CDR2 YFSETQ. This CDR3 spans 15 amino acids. Losses at the gene ends were 4 bases for V and 5 bases for J; bases not matched to a gene: 2.

The V gene is TRBV19, the J gene TRBJ2-5, with D tentatively TRBD2 (6 bases). This CDR3 is built from 14 residues. CDR1 is LNHDA, CDR2 SQIVND, per germline (reference sequence). V was pared by 3 bases and J by 5 bases, with 13 bases between. Written as DNA, the CDR3 is TGTGCCAGTAGTATCCGGGGACTTGGGGAGACCCAGTACTTC. Its protein product is CASSIRGLGETQYF.

The V call is TRBV6-5, the J call TRBJ1-6; 7 nucleotides line up with TRBD1. The junction had 13 bases not matched to a gene; V was cut back by 10 bases and J by 13 bases. Germline V gene sequence: CDR1 MNHEY, CDR2 SVGAGI. This CDR3 spans 13 amino acids. CDR3 coding DNA: TGTGCCACCACGGACAGGATCGGTTTGCCCCTCCACTTT. Amino acid sequence: CATTDRIGLPLHF.

J is TRBJ2-3 and V is TRBV7-9, with 11 bases that match TRBD2. This CDR3 comprises 16 residues. Germline V gene data show CDR1 as SEHNR and CDR2 as FQNEAQ (reference sequence). The V and J ends lost 5 bases and 0 bases, in that order; junction bases with no gene match: 4. The CDR3: CASSMGLAASTDTQYF. CDR3 bases: TGTGCCAGCAGCATGGGACTAGCGGCTAGCACAGATACGCAGTATTTT.

This rearrangement joins TRBV9 to TRBJ2-7; 9 bases map to TRBD2. The CDR3 covers 16 residues. Germline CDR1 reads SGDLS; CDR2 reads YYNGEE. Trimming at V came to 0 bases and at J to 5 bases, leaving 9 bases not matched to a gene. CDR3 residues: CASSVAPAGGLDEQYF. In DNA form, the CDR3 reads TGTGCCAGCAGCGTAGCCCCAGCGGGGGGTCTAGACGAGCAGTACTTC.